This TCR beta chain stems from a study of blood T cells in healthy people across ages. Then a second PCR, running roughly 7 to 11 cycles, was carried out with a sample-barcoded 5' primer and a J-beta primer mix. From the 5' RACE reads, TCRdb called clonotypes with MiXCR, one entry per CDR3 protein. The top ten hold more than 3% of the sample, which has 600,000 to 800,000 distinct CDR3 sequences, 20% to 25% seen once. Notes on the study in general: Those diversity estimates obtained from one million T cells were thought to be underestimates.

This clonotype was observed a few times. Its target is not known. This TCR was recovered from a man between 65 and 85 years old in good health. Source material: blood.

For the CDR3, the DNA is TGTGCCAGCAGCCTTGACAGGGAGCAGCCCCAGCATTTT. It is translated as CASSLDREQPQHF. J is TRBJ1-5 and V is TRBV6-1; 7 nucleotides align to TRBD1. The CDR3 totals 13 residues. Germline V gene lookup returns CDR1 MNHNS and CDR2 SASEGT. V was pared by 6 bases and J by 7 bases, with 6 bases of the junction left unmatched.